A single T cell receptor (beta chain) is shown here with its context. The data were obtained in a study of T cell changes during pregnancy in multiple sclerosis. Sequenced by immunoSEQ multiplex PCR; TCRdb stores in-frame clones only, minus some. The profile shows just over 35,000 clones, approximately 89% of them singletons. The CDR3 loop spans 14 amino acids. Germline V gene lookup returns CDR1 WSHSY and CDR2 SAAADI. Trimming pared 5 bases from V and 4 bases from J, leaving 13 bases between. This specimen was CD4+ T cells from peripheral blood mononuclear cells, taken after pregnancy. The chain carries TRBV10-2 and TRBJ2-3; D may be TRBD1 (5 bases). This receptor was identified in a female donor in good health, enrolled as a control in a pregnancy study. The CDR3 nucleotides read TGCGCCAGCAGTTTCAGGGATCCCCCAGATACGCAGTATTTT. Residues: CASSFRDPPDTQYF.